One and the same sample provided the 27 T cell receptor beta chains below, sequenced in a study of metastatic and nonmetastatic thyroid tumors. Thyroid surgery took place with no prior treatment in any patient. TCRdb re-called the PCR reads via MiXCR. The sample carries 30,000 to 35,000 clones, around 32% recorded once. The sample comprised blood. The receptors were sampled from a female donor with papillary thyroid cancer or a benign thyroid nodule (not recorded which). Some clones in this sample may be carry-over from other donors' samples.

V is TRBV30 and J is TRBJ2-2; 10 positions agree with TRBD1. The length of the CDR3 is 14 residues. Trimming took 8 bases from V and 3 from J; bases not matched to a gene: 6. CDR1 and CDR2 (germline): GTSNPN, SVGIG (reference sequence). CDR3 in DNA: TGTGCCCGGGACAGGGGAAAGTACACCGGGGAGCTGTTTTTT. Amino acids: CARDRGKYTGELFF.

The rearrangement uses TRBV20-1 and TRBJ2-4, with TRBD2 identical over 8 bases. CDR1 is DFQATT and CDR2 is SNEGSKA in the germline V gene (reference sequence). Trimming cost V 3 bases and J 0 bases; bases outside gene matches: 4. The CDR3 contains 15 residues. The chain's CDR3 is CSASGRARAKNIQYF. CDR3 DNA: TGCAGTGCTAGCGGGAGGGCCAGAGCCAAAAACATTCAGTACTTC.

This clone has at least ten counts. The gene calls are TRBV11-1 and TRBJ2-7; the D gene could be TRBD1 or TRBD2 (5 bases each). The CDR3 covers 17 residues. The germline CDR1 and CDR2 sequences are SGHAT and FQDESV (reference sequence). The V gene lost 3 bases and the J gene lost 2 bases, with 20 bases spanning the gap. CDR3 sequence reads: CASSLSPGQTSTYEQYF. The CDR3 DNA is TGTGCCAGCAGCTTGAGCCCGGGGCAGACGTCAACCTACGAGCAGTACTTC.

Ten or more counts support this clone. The chain recombines TRBV30 with TRBJ2-1; 9 bases are shared with TRBD2. The V and J ends lost 1 base and 2 bases, in that order; junction bases with no gene match: 6. The CDR3 is 16 amino acids. Germline-derived CDR1 and CDR2 are GTSNPN and SVGIG (reference sequence). The chain's CDR3 is CAWSGGAGGPYNEQFF. The CDR3 nucleotides read TGTGCCTGGAGTGGAGGAGCGGGAGGCCCCTACAATGAGCAGTTCTTC.

This clone showed up many times. Being one base from a much bigger clone, this may be a read error. The V call is TRBV5-1, the J call TRBJ2-2; the D is unclear. The germline CDR1 and CDR2 sequences are SGHRS and YFSETQ. The CDR3 runs 16 residues. V lost 5 bases to trimming and J lost 5 bases, with 19 bases between them. In nucleotides, the CDR3 is TGCGCCAGCAGTCCGGAGACAAGATACCTGACCGGGGAGCTGTTTTTT. It is translated as CASSPETRYLTGELFF.

The V and J genes are TRBV19 and TRBJ2-7; no firm D call. CDR1 and CDR2 (germline): LNHDA, SQIVND (reference sequence). The CDR3 totals 13 residues. Trimming took 6 bases from V and 3 from J, leaving 12 bases between them. The DNA of the CDR3 is TGTGCCAGTAGGCCCTCCGTCAGCTACGAGCAGTACTTC. Translated: CASRPSVSYEQYF.

This clone was picked up a small number of times. The rearrangement uses TRBV18 and TRBJ2-7, with 9 positions matching TRBD1. Trimming cost V 3 bases and J 4 bases; bases outside gene matches: 7. The length of the CDR3 is 15 residues. Germline assignment: CDR1 KGHSH and CDR2 LQKENI. The CDR3 DNA sequence: TGTGCCAGCTCACCGTTTGACAGGGGGGTTTACGAGCAGTACTTC. Translating gives CASSPFDRGVYEQYF.

This clone has at least ten counts. V usage is TRBV19 and J usage is TRBJ2-3; D gene unclear. Germline lookup yields CDR1 LNHDA and CDR2 SQIVND (reference sequence). The CDR3 extends over 16 amino acids. Trimming shortened V by 0 bases and J by 1 base, and 11 bases separated the two germline ends. The CDR3 region is CASSIDLGGGTDTQYF. The CDR3 DNA is TGTGCCAGTAGTATAGATCTGGGTGGTGGCACAGATACGCAGTATTTT.

This clone came up many times. The chain has TRBV15 and TRBJ2-1; 8 bases match TRBD1. V lost 6 bases and J lost 4; bases outside the gene matches: 8. The CDR3 covers 15 residues. In germline, CDR1 is LNHNV, CDR2 YYDKDF (reference sequence). The CDR3 sequence is CATRDDRGIYNEQFF. The CDR3 DNA sequence: TGTGCCACCAGAGACGACAGGGGAATATACAATGAGCAGTTCTTC.

This clone was observed at least ten times. This sequence joins TRBV6-5 and TRBJ2-6; 9 bases match TRBD1. Trimming at V came to 10 bases and at J to 0 bases, leaving 13 bases not matched to a gene. Germline loops: CDR1 MNHEY, CDR2 SVGAGI. The CDR3 is 18 amino acids. The CDR3 here is CATQPGQGTISGANVLTF. CDR3 nucleotide sequence: TGTGCCACCCAGCCGGGACAGGGTACAATCTCTGGGGCCAACGTCCTGACTTTC.

This clone showed up just a few times. V and J are TRBV7-9 and TRBJ1-1; 10 bases map to TRBD1. Trimming at V came to 5 bases and at J to 11 bases, leaving 11 bases not matched to a gene. This CDR3 is built from 14 residues. The germline CDR1 and CDR2 sequences are SEHNR and FQNEAQ (reference sequence). The CDR3 region is CASSNNDRGLLAFF. DNA of the CDR3: TGTGCCAGCAGCAATAATGACAGGGGGCTGTTGGCTTTCTTT.

This clone was found a few times. An end of the junction differs from the germline gene, which may be a read error. In DNA form, the CDR3 reads TGTGCCAGCATTTACTCTCGGGACAGCCACGAGCAGTACTTC. Translation: CASIYSRDSHEQYF. This sequence joins TRBV6-6 and TRBJ2-7, with 7 bases lining up with TRBD1. The CDR3 covers 14 residues. Germline CDR1 and CDR2: MNHNY and SVGAGI (reference sequence).

The rearrangement joins TRBV19 to TRBJ1-2; D call uncertain. The CDR3 covers 12 residues. Trimming stripped 6 bases from V and 8 bases from J, with 13 bases between. Germline lookup yields CDR1 LNHDA and CDR2 SQIVND (reference sequence). CDR3: CASRHPPWGYTF. Here the CDR3 DNA reads TGTGCCAGTAGACATCCACCATGGGGCTACACCTTC.

V and J are TRBV5-4 and TRBJ1-1; D gene uncertain. The CDR3 has 14 residues. From germline, CDR1 is SGHNT and CDR2 YYREEE (reference sequence). Between the trimmed V and J ends, which lost 4 bases and 3 bases, there was a span of 13 bases. The CDR3 nucleotides are TGTGCCAGCAGCCCCTCGTGGAAAGACACTGAAGCTTTCTTT. Encoded protein: CASSPSWKDTEAFF.

This clone was seen more than once but under ten times. The genes are TRBV6-5 and TRBJ2-7; perhaps TRBD1 as D (6 bases). From germline, CDR1 is MNHEY and CDR2 SVGAGI. V gave up 6 bases and J gave up 3 bases, with 18 bases separating them. The CDR3 totals 15 residues. The chain's CDR3 is CASSLVSGADYEQYF. The CDR3 DNA is TGTGCCAGCAGCTTAGTATCAGGGGCTGACTACGAGCAGTACTTC.

CDR3 region: CIAKRTSGFSDEQFF. The CDR3 DNA follows: TGCATTGCAAAAAGGACTAGCGGGTTTTCGGATGAGCAGTTCTTC. The V and J genes are TRBV20-1 and TRBJ2-1; the match to TRBD2 covers 11 bases. Germline V gene data show CDR1 as DFQATT and CDR2 as SNEGSKA (reference sequence). This CDR3 has 15 amino acids.

Concerning this clone: A read error may produce the germline difference seen at one junction end. The chain carries TRBV20-1 and TRBJ1-2; TRBD1 might be the D (5 bases). The CDR3 has 13 residues. Germline-derived CDR1 and CDR2 are DFQATT and SNEGSKA (reference sequence). CDR3: CSATSVGHYCYTF. CDR3 sequence (DNA): TGCAGTGCTACGTCCGTCGGACACTATTGCTACACCTTC.

This clone came up a few times. The V call is TRBV5-3, the J call TRBJ2-1; the D is unclear. TRBV5-3 is reported as an ORF; its role is uncertain. CDR3 length: 14 residues. V lost 6 bases and J lost 0, with 10 bases in between. CDR3 nucleotides: TGTGCCAGAATTCTATTTGACTCCTACAATGAGCAGTTCTTC. It is translated as CARILFDSYNEQFF.

This clone was counted between two and nine times. This chain joins TRBV12-3 or TRBV12-4 and TRBJ2-2; D is unclear. Trimming removed 3 bases at V and 8 bases at J, with 7 bases between. The CDR3 runs to 12 residues. The DNA for the CDR3 is TGTGCCAGCAGTTTTGGAACTGGGGAGCTGTTTTTT. It yields the protein CASSFGTGELFF.

This clone has a count of ten or more. The J gene is TRBJ1-2, the V gene TRBV9, with 7 bases that match TRBD1. V was pared by 3 bases and J by 3 bases, with 14 bases of the junction left unmatched. CDR1 is SGDLS, CDR2 YYNGEE, per germline. The CDR3 has 17 amino acids. Here the CDR3 reads CASSDTGTARGDYGYTF. DNA for the CDR3: TGTGCCAGCAGCGACACTGGGACAGCAAGAGGTGACTATGGCTACACCTTC.

This clone is medium-sized (0.01 to 0.1%) in the sample. The genes are TRBV6-1 and TRBJ2-7, with D unclear. This CDR3 is 13 amino acids long. The V and J ends lost 7 bases and 2 bases respectively, with 12 bases between them. CDR1 MNHNS and CDR2 SASEGT come from the germline V gene. In nucleotides, the CDR3 is TGTGCCAGCAAGGGATTGGAAACCTACGAGCAGTACTTC. It specifies CASKGLETYEQYF.

There are many counts of this clone. This chain uses TRBV20-1 with TRBJ1-4; no firm D call. Trimming left V 1 base short and J 7 bases short, with 13 bases between. The V gene's germline CDR1 is DFQATT and CDR2 SNEGSKA (reference sequence). The CDR3 loop spans 14 amino acids. CDR3 in DNA: TGCAGTGCTAGAGCTTTGGCAGGTGGTGAAAAACTGTTTTTT. It translates to CSARALAGGEKLFF.

This clone was detected only a few times. The J gene is TRBJ2-7, the V gene TRBV2; the match to TRBD1 covers 7 bases. V was pared by 7 bases and J by 3 bases, with 3 bases of the junction left unmatched. Per the germline V gene, CDR1 is SNHLY and CDR2 is FYNNEI. This CDR3 is 12 amino acids long. This chain's CDR3 is CASNHRGYEQYF. DNA for the CDR3: TGTGCCAGCAATCACAGGGGCTACGAGCAGTACTTC.

This clone was seen at least ten times. CDR3 region: CASSARDSSTDTQYF. CDR3 nucleotides: TGTGCCAGCAGCGCCCGGGACAGTAGCACAGATACGCAGTATTTT. The chain carries TRBV7-8 and TRBJ2-3; TRBD1 matches at 7 bases. Germline lookup yields CDR1 SGHVS and CDR2 FQNEAQ. The V gene end was trimmed by 5 bases and the J gene end by 0 bases; junction bases not matched to a gene: 5. The CDR3 totals 15 residues.

The chain has TRBV2 and TRBJ1-2; D unresolved. The CDR3 consists of 13 residues. V lost 4 bases and J lost 6, with 12 bases in between. The germline V gene has CDR1 SNHLY and CDR2 FYNNEI. The CDR3 region is CASSVGWEDGYTF. For the CDR3, the DNA is TGTGCCAGCAGTGTGGGCTGGGAGGATGGCTACACCTTC. The variable domain in full, with the rest retrieved from reference TRBV2 and TRBJ1-2, is EPEVTQTPSHQVTQMGQEVILRCVPISNHLYFYWYRQILGQKVEFLVSFYNNEISEKSEIFDDQFSVERPDGSNFTLKIRSTKLEDSAMYFCASSVGWEDGYTFGSGTRLTVV.

This clone was picked up many times. The J gene is TRBJ2-1, the V gene TRBV11-3, with unresolved D. The CDR3 sequence is 12 residues long. Germline assignment: CDR1 SGHNT and CDR2 YENEEA. The V gene lost 3 bases and the J gene lost 8 bases, with 8 bases spanning the gap. The CDR3 sequence: CASSFPGHEQFF. The CDR3 nucleotides are TGTGCCAGCAGCTTCCCGGGCCATGAGCAGTTCTTC.

This rearrangement joins TRBV3-1 to TRBJ2-7, with 11 bases lining up with TRBD2. The germline gives CDR1 LGHDT, CDR2 YNNKEL (reference sequence). The CDR3 has 17 amino acids. With V trimmed by 1 base and J by 2 bases, 7 bases remained unmatched. As DNA, the CDR3 is TGTGCCAGCAGCCAAGCGGCTAGCGGGGGGTCTGCCTACGAGCAGTACTTC. Translation: CASSQAASGGSAYEQYF.